This T cell receptor beta chain was recovered during a study of blood T cell repertoires in COVID-19. At the level of the study: Whether acute or convalescent, the COVID-19 samples came from the United States, Italy and Spain. In each case, the material was cDNA or gDNA derived from T cells, B-cell-depleted T cells, or PBMCs.

Seattle researchers signed up patients amid active infection and tracked them longitudinally. Sequencing used immunoSEQ multiplex PCR; TCRdb keeps in-frame clones, though not all of them. The sample holds tens of thousands of clones, about nine tenths seen once. The TCR was taken from a woman of 80 years or more with COVID-19, enrolled during active disease. Sequencing was done on a sample of peripheral blood.

The CDR3 loop is CASSPVGQGASGYTF. In DNA form, the CDR3 reads TGTGCCAGCTCACCGGTGGGACAGGGGGCTAGTGGCTACACCTTC. The chain carries TRBV18 and TRBJ1-2, with TRBD1 matching 12 bases. The CDR3 loop spans 15 amino acids. The junction had 6 bases not matched to a gene; V was cut back by 3 bases and J by 7 bases. From germline, CDR1 is KGHSH and CDR2 LQKENI.